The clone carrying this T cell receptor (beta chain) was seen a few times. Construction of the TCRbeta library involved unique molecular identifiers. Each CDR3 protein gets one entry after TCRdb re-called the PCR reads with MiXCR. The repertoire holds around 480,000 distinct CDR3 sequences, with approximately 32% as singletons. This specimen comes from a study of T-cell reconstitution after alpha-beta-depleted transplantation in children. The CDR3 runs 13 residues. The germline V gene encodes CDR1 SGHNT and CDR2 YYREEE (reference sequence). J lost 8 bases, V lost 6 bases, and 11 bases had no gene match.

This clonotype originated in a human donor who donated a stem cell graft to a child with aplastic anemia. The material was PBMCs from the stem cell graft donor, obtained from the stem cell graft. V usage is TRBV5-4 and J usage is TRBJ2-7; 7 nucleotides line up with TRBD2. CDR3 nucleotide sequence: TGTGCCAGCATCCCTTGGGAGGGAGGGAAGCAGTACTTC. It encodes CASIPWEGGKQYF.